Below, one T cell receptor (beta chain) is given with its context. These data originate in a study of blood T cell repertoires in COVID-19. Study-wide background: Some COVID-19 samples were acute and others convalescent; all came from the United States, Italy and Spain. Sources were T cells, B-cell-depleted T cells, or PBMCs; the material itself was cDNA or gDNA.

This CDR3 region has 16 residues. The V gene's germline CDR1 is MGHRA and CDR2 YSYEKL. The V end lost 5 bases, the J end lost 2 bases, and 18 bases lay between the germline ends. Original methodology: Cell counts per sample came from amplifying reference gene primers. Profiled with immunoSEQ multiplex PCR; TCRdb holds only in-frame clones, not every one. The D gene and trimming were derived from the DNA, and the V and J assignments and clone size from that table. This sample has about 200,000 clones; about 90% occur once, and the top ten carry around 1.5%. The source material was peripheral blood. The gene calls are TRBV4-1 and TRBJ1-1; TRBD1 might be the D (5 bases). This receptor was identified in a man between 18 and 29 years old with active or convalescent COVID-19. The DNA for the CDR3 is TGCGCCAGCAGCTCCAGGGAGTGGGGACTAAACACTGAAGCTTTCTTT. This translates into CASSSREWGLNTEAFF.